Shown below are 3 T cell receptor beta chains from a single sample sequenced in a study of shared clonotypes between healthy human individuals. Using immunoSEQ multiplex PCR, the repertoire was profiled, and TCRdb retains in-frame clones only, with some absent. The sample holds around 2.5 million clones, 93% seen once. The specimen sequenced was naive CD4+ T cells from PBMCs. As to subset: CD45RA+ positively selected. The receptors originated from a man aged 18-30 years in good health. Some clones in this sample may be carry-over from other donors' samples.

The rearrangement uses TRBV11-3 and TRBJ2-3; 14 positions match TRBD2. The CDR3 extends over 17 amino acids. The V gene end was trimmed by 0 bases and the J gene end by 4 bases; junction bases not matched to a gene: 3. Germline-derived CDR1 and CDR2 are SGHNT and YENEEA. Written as DNA, the CDR3 is TGTGCCAGCAGCTTAGACAAGACTAGCGGGAGGGCAGATACGCAGTATTTT. It is translated as CASSLDKTSGRADTQYF.

V gene TRBV10-1 combines with J gene TRBJ1-4; TRBD1 might be the D (6 bases). This CDR3 is 13 amino acids long. Germline V gene sequence: CDR1 WNHNN, CDR2 SYGVQD (reference sequence). Trimming left V 3 bases short and J 7 bases short, with 9 bases between. The CDR3: CASSDRGSEKLFF. The CDR3 DNA reads TGCGCCAGCAGTGACAGGGGAAGTGAAAAACTGTTTTTT.

CDR3 protein: CASRSQGYEQYF. As DNA, the CDR3 is TGCGCCAGCAGATCACAGGGATACGAGCAGTACTTC. The chain is built from TRBV5-1 and TRBJ2-5; TRBD1 might be the D (6 bases). The J call may not be correct, given that the DNA end is closer to TRBJ2-7. Germline V gives CDR1 SGHRS, CDR2 YFSETQ. The CDR3 runs to 12 residues.